One T cell receptor beta chain is described in this entry. The antigen is unknown. This entry is derived from a study of siplizumab effects on memory and regulatory T cells. For a few donor pairs, CD4+ naive/memory and CD8+ naive/effector-memory/TEMRA unstimulated subsets were also sequenced. The V gene's germline CDR1 is SQVTM and CDR2 ANQGSEA. This CDR3 spans 15 amino acids. Trimming removed 0 bases from V and 0 bases from J, with 9 bases in between. Overall study findings and caveats: Siplizumab gave mappable alloreactive CD4+ clones an average Treg-derived fraction of approximately 69%, against around 30% in controls. With siplizumab, cumulative frequency of CD4+ memory-derived alloreactive sequences dropped significantly. Memory cells seemed less diverse than naive T cells, which also seemed major contributors to the alloresponse.

The method was immunoSEQ multiplex PCR; TCRdb's version includes in-frame clones alone and lacks a portion of them. The sample has several thousand clones, about 72% seen once. The V gene is TRBV29-1, the J gene TRBJ2-4; D ambiguous. The TCR originated in a human donor in good health. Sequenced sample: effector memory CD8+ T cells sorted from blood. Subset: unstimulated CD8+ effector memory T cells. CDR3 loop: CSVEEAVLAKNIQYF. CDR3 DNA: TGCAGCGTTGAAGAGGCGGTGCTAGCCAAAAACATTCAGTACTTC.